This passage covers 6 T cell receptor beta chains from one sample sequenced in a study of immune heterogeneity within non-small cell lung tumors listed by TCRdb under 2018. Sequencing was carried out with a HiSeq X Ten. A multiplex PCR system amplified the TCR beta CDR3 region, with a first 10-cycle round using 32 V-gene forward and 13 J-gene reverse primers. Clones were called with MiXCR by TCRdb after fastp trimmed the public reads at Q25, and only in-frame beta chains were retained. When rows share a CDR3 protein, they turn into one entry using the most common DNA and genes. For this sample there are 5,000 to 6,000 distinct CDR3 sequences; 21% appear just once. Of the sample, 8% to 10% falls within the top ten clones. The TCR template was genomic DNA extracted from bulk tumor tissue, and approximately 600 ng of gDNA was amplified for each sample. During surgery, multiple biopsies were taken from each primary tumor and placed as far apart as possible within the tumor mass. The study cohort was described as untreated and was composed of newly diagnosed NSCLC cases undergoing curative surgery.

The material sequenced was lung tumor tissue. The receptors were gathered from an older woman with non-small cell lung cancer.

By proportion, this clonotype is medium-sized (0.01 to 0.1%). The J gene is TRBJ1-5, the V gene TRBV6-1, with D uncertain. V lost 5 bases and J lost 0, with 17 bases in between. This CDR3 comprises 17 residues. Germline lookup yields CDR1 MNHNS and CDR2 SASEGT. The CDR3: CASSYPVTVHSNQPQHF. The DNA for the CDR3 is TGTGCCAGCAGTTACCCCGTGACGGTGCATAGCAATCAGCCCCAGCATTTT.

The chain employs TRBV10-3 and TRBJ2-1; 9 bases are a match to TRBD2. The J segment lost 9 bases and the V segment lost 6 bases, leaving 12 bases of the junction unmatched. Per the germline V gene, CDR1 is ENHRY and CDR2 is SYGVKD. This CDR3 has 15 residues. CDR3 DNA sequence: TGTGCCATCAGAGGGGGGCGGGAGGGCCGGGGTGAGCAGTTCTTC. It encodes CAIRGGREGRGEQFF.

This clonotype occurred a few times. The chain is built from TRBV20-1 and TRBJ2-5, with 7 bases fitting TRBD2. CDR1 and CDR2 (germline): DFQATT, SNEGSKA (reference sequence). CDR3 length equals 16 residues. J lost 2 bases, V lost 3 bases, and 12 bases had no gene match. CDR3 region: CSASYLGLVNQETQYF. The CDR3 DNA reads TGCAGTGCTAGCTACTTAGGACTAGTTAATCAAGAGACCCAGTACTTC.

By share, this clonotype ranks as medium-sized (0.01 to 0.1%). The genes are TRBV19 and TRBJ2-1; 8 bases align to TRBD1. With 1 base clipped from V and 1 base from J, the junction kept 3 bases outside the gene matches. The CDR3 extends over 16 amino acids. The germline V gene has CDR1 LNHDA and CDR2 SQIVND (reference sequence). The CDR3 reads CASSIAGQGSYNEQFF. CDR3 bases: TGTGCCAGTAGTATAGCAGGACAGGGTTCCTACAATGAGCAGTTCTTC. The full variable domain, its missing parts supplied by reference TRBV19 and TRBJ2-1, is DGGITQSPKYLFRKEGQNVTLSCEQNLNHDAMYWYRQDPGQGLRLIYYSQIVNDFQKGDIAEGYSVSREKKESFPLTVTSAQKNPTAFYLCASSIAGQGSYNEQFFGPGTRLTVL.

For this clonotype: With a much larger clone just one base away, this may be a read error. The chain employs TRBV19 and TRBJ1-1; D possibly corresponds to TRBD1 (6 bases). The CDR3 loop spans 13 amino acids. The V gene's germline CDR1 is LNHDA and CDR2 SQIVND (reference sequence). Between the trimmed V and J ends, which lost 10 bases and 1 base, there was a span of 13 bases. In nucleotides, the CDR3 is TGTGCCAATAGGGTGACAGGGAACACTGAAGCTTTCTTT. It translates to CANRVTGNTEAFF.

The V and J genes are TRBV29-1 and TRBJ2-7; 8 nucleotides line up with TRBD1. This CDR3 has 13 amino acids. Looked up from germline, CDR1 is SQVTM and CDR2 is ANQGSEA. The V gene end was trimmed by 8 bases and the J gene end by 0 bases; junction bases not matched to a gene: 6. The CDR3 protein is CSMGGQDSYEQYF. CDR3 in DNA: TGCAGCATGGGGGGACAGGACTCCTACGAGCAGTACTTC.